The 7 T cell receptor beta chains listed next were all sequenced from one sample in a study of graft-versus-host responses after intestinal transplantation. With roughly 200,000 irradiated, violet-dye-labeled stimulator cells, roughly 200,000 CFSE-labeled responder cells were plated. TCRdb's table, derived via immunoSEQ multiplex PCR, lists solely in-frame clones and lacks some. Altogether 11,000 to 15,000 clones are present, 30% to 40% being singletons, with the ten largest covering around 16%. The input for sequencing was alloreactive CD8+ T cells from a mixed lymphocyte reaction culture, taken before intestinal transplant. Sample subset: CFSE-low proliferating T cells sorted from roughly six-day pre-transplant mixed lymphocyte reaction (GvH or HvG direction). The receptors shown here come from a human patient who received an intestinal transplant.

This sequence joins TRBV4-1 and TRBJ2-7; 8 bases line up with TRBD1. The CDR3 is made up of 14 amino acids. CDR1 MGHRA and CDR2 YSYEKL come from the germline V gene. Losses at the gene ends were 0 bases for V and 3 bases for J; bases not matched to a gene: 1. The CDR3 loop reads CASSQDTGGYEQYF. In DNA, the CDR3 is TGCGCCAGCAGCCAAGATACAGGGGGCTACGAGCAGTACTTC.

This clone was seen only a few times. The gene calls are TRBV2 and TRBJ2-1; 7 positions match TRBD2. This CDR3 region has 12 residues. Germline CDR1 and CDR2: SNHLY and FYNNEI. With V trimmed by 8 bases and J by 8 bases, 6 bases remained unmatched. The CDR3 DNA sequence: TGTGCCAGCGGGGGGGATCCCGATGAGCAGTTCTTC. Its translation is CASGGDPDEQFF.

The gene calls are TRBV6-1 and TRBJ1-1; 8 positions agree with TRBD1. The V gene's germline CDR1 is MNHNS and CDR2 SASEGT. J lost 0 bases, V lost 8 bases, and 5 bases had no gene match. CDR3 size: 14 residues. The CDR3 bases are TGTGCCAGCGGCCGACAGGGGATGAACACTGAAGCTTTCTTT. Protein: CASGRQGMNTEAFF.

CDR3 DNA: TGTGCCAGCAGCGTAGGTGTAGCGGGACCTGCCGACGAGCAGTACTTC. Encoded protein: CASSVGVAGPADEQYF. J is TRBJ2-7 and V is TRBV9; 8 bases agree with TRBD2. The germline gives CDR1 SGDLS, CDR2 YYNGEE. V lost 0 bases and J lost 5; bases outside the gene matches: 10. The CDR3 sequence is 16 residues long.

Here the CDR3 reads CASLSSTRYNEQFF. The CDR3 DNA is TGTGCCAGCCTCTCTAGTACTCGGTACAATGAGCAGTTCTTC. This sequence joins TRBV7-9 and TRBJ2-1; D unresolved. From germline, CDR1 is SEHNR and CDR2 FQNEAQ (reference sequence). CDR3 size: 14 residues. The V end lost 8 bases, the J end lost 4 bases, and 15 bases lay between the germline ends.

The sample holds a few counts of this clone. CDR3 sequence: CASSLGTAYEQYF. The CDR3 coding sequence is TGTGCCAGTAGTCTCGGGACAGCTTACGAGCAGTACTTC. This rearrangement joins TRBV19 to TRBJ2-7, with TRBD1 matching over 7 bases. Trimming took 5 bases from V and 4 from J; bases not matched to a gene: 5. Germline CDR1 is LNHDA and CDR2 is SQIVND (reference sequence). CDR3 length: 13 amino acids.

The CDR3 DNA follows: TGTGCCAGCAGCTTGAGCCTCACAGATACGCAGTATTTT. This sequence encodes CASSLSLTDTQYF. This chain uses TRBV5-4 with TRBJ2-3; D is unresolved. CDR1 is SGHNT, CDR2 YYREEE, per germline (reference sequence). This CDR3 contains 13 residues. Deletions cut 1 base from V and 2 bases from J, with 5 bases between.